This TCR beta chain was obtained from a study of beta chain features in type 1 diabetes. CDR1 is MNHEY and CDR2 is SMNVEV in the germline V gene (reference sequence). The V gene end was trimmed by 5 bases and the J gene end by 12 bases; junction bases not matched to a gene: 8. The CDR3 spans 13 residues. CD4+ cells of the naive, central memory, regulatory and stem cell-like memory types were sorted via CD45RO/CCR7/CD25/CD127/CD95/CD27. cDNA synthesis used the whole RNA isolate, giving expressed TCRB sequences. Assay used: immunoSEQ multiplex PCR; TCRdb lists only in-frame clones, some missing. Here the sample spans 140,000 to 150,000 clones, 40% to 55% being singletons.

This receptor was identified in a man younger than 30 in good health. The rearrangement joins TRBV27 to TRBJ2-4, with 9 bases matching TRBD2. The sample consisted of Tregs from blood. CDR3 sequence: CASSPLAGYAQYF. The CDR3 nucleotides are TGTGCCAGCAGTCCGCTAGCGGGGTATGCTCAGTACTTC.